The clone carrying this TCR beta chain was seen only a few times. As yet, its antigen is unknown. The record originates from a study of T cells in Graves' hyperthyroidism and ophthalmopathy. At the level of the study: The initial diagnosis was the point when peripheral blood was collected, ahead of any treatment. Findings and caveats of the study: The model's output predicted ophthalmopathy at a median of roughly seven months prior to onset. From stable hyperthyroidism, ophthalmopathy was set apart by a 13 V-J model.

Graves' hyperthyroidism was deemed stable absent ophthalmopathy progression within 18 months. Germline V lookup: CDR1 MGHRA, CDR2 YSYEKL. This CDR3 has 17 amino acids. The trim removed 0 bases at V and 9 bases at J, leaving 12 bases unmatched. Amplification of TCR beta CDR3 regions was performed using RNA transcripts as template. During a first-round RT-PCR of the TCR CDR3, the HTBI primer set was used. TCRdb reprocessed the multiplex PCR reads via MiXCR and lists one record per CDR3 protein. This sample carries about 560,000 distinct CDR3 sequences, 12% to 15% of them seen once, and the ten largest clones take over 11%.

The sample was blood. This clonotype was sampled from a woman aged 40 to 55 with Graves' hyperthyroidism. The chain has TRBV4-1 and TRBJ2-1, with 9 bases lining up with TRBD1. CDR3 amino acids: CASSQDSGAGQGFEQFF. CDR3 sequence (DNA): TGCGCCAGCAGCCAAGACTCGGGGGCGGGACAGGGATTTGAGCAGTTCTTC.